These T cell receptor beta chains were read from a single sample in a study of CD8+CD57+ T cells in acquired aplastic anemia. MiXCR, applied by TCRdb to the reads, yields one record per CDR3 protein. The sample has 400,000 to 500,000 distinct CDR3 sequences, 65% to 75% seen once. Sequenced: sorted CD4+, CD8+, or CD8+CD57+ T cells (not recorded which) from PBMCs. All receptors come from a human donor in good health, serving as a control. CDR3s include the opening cysteine and the closing phenylalanine or tryptophan. The order of the fields is J gene, D gene, V gene, clone size, CDR3 protein, CDR3 DNA. A D gene is named only where the DNA matches it firmly. A row's size may be missing; if present it is once, few, many or a size class.

TRBJ1-2,NA,TRBV19,NA,CASSIARQGYGYTF,TGTGCCAGTAGTATAGCTCGGCAGGGCTATGGCTACACCTTC
TRBJ1-5,NA,TRBV20-1,once,CSARAYNQPQHF,TGCAGTGCTAGAGCGTACAATCAGCCCCAGCATTTT
TRBJ1-5,NA,TRBV7-7,NA,CASSLAPNQPQHF,TGTGCTAGCAGCTTAGCACCTAATCAGCCCCAGCATTTT
TRBJ2-5,NA,TRBV2,NA,CASSLVVGGF,TGTGCCAGCAGCCTCGTGGTCGGGGGCTTC
TRBJ1-2,NA,TRBV7-2,NA,CASSERLAGGETPRGYTF,TGTGCCAGCAGCGAAAGGCTAGCGGGCGGGGAGACCCCGAGGGGCTACACCTTC
TRBJ1-2,NA,TRBV29-1,few,CSVVGAGYGYTF,TGCAGCGTTGTTGGGGCGGGCTATGGCTACACCTTC
TRBJ2-7,TRBD2,TRBV20-1,NA,CSAPAGTSDHEQYF,TGCAGTGCTCCAGCAGGGACTAGCGACCACGAGCAGTACTTC
TRBJ2-1,NA,TRBV24-1,NA,CASSEGHDLYNEQFF,TGTGCCAGCAGTGAAGGGCATGACCTCTACAATGAGCAGTTCTTC
TRBJ2-7,TRBD2,TRBV20-1,NA,CSASGWTSGGSSYEQYF,TGCAGTGCTAGCGGTTGGACTAGCGGGGGGAGCTCCTACGAGCAGTACTTC
TRBJ2-7,NA,TRBV20-1,NA,CSAGNRALGHEQYF,TGCAGCGCTGGGAACAGGGCATTAGGCCACGAGCAGTACTTC
TRBJ2-5,TRBD2,TRBV19,many,CASTTGGNQETQYF,TGTGCCAGTACCACGGGGGGAAACCAAGAGACCCAGTACTTC
TRBJ2-1,NA,TRBV12-3/TRBV12-4,NA,CASSTRDSSYNEQFF,TGTGCCAGCAGCACCCGGGACTCCTCCTACAATGAGCAGTTCTTC
TRBJ1-4,NA,TRBV20-1,many,CSARDPRDNEKLFF,TGCAGTGCTAGAGATCCCAGGGATAATGAAAAACTGTTTTTT
TRBJ2-6,TRBD2,TRBV6-1,NA,CASGRVRGANVLTF,TGTGCCAGCGGGAGGGTGCGTGGGGCCAACGTCCTGACTTTC
TRBJ1-1,NA,TRBV9,NA,CASSVGQGATYALF,NA
TRBJ2-6,NA,TRBV5-5,NA,CASSLADVSSGANVLTF,TGCGCCAGCAGCCTTGCGGACGTCAGCTCTGGGGCCAACGTCCTGACTTTC
TRBJ1-6,NA,TRBV7-9,many,CASSFGGPDSPLHF,TGTGCCAGCAGCTTTGGTGGCCCCGATTCACCCCTCCACTTT
TRBJ1-5,NA,TRBV7-2,NA,CASSVRNYHPPQHF,TGTGCCAGCAGCGTTAGGAACTATCATCCCCCGCAGCATTTT
TRBJ2-7,NA,TRBV11-2,NA,CASSLPGPEQYF,TGTGCCAGCAGCCTACCTGGACCCGAGCAGTACTTC
TRBJ2-2,NA,TRBV24-1,NA,CATTDRQGTEKLFF,TGTGCCACCACTGATCGGCAAGGCACTGAAAAGCTGTTTTTT
TRBJ2-1,NA,TRBV2,NA,CASSPHLTNEQFF,TGTGCCAGCAGCCCCCACCTTACCAATGAGCAGTTCTTC
TRBJ1-2,TRBD1,TRBV2,many,CASSLTRTGNYGYTF,TGTGCCAGCAGTCTCACTAGGACAGGGAACTATGGCTACACCTTC
TRBJ1-6,NA,TRBV6-1,once,CASSPGFGDSPLHF,TGTGCCAGCAGCCCAGGGTTTGGGGATTCACCCCTCCACTTT
TRBJ2-6,TRBD1,TRBV2,NA,CASSENGVGGDVLTF,TGTGCCAGCAGTGAAAACGGTGTAGGGGGCGACGTCCTGACTTTC